This TCR beta chain was identified in a study of CD8 T cells in Susac syndrome. Germline V CDR1 and CDR2: LNHDA, SQIVND (reference sequence). Between the trimmed V and J ends, which lost 2 bases and 6 bases, there was a span of 13 bases. The CDR3 runs 14 residues. Random hexamers were used to reverse transcribe roughly 0.45 to 1 ug of RNA. TCRdb recomputed calls from the immunoSEQ multiplex PCR reads with MiXCR, one row per CDR3 protein. The data show more than 120,000 distinct CDR3 sequences, roughly 95% seen once. The clonotype comes from a human donor in good health. The J gene is TRBJ1-1, the V gene TRBV19; D uncertain. Material: CD4+ T cells from PBMCs. CDR3 sequence (DNA): TGTGCCAGTAGTATAACCCGGGGTGCCTCTGAAGCTTTCTTT. Translating it yields CASSITRGASEAFF. Full variable domain (missing parts from reference TRBV19 and TRBJ1-1): DGGITQSPKYLFRKEGQNVTLSCEQNLNHDAMYWYRQDPGQGLRLIYYSQIVNDFQKGDIAEGYSVSREKKESFPLTVTSAQKNPTAFYLCASSITRGASEAFFGQGTRLTVV.